The 32 T cell receptor beta chains reported below all come from one sample, sequenced in a study of immune characterization of retroperitoneal liposarcoma. TCRdb reanalysed the PCR reads using MiXCR and keeps one entry per CDR3 protein. Of around 1,700 distinct CDR3 sequences detected, 52% appear once; the ten largest clones hold around 10%. The sample comprised tumor tissue. The receptors originated from a male donor with retroperitoneal liposarcoma.

This clonotype is labeled large (0.1 to 1%). The chain recombines TRBV6-1 with TRBJ2-1; 10 nucleotides align to TRBD2. J was trimmed by 7 bases and V by 6 bases; bases with no gene match: 6. This CDR3 is 14 amino acids long. Germline V lookup: CDR1 MNHNS, CDR2 SASEGT. The CDR3 loop reads CASSPPGLANEQFF. CDR3 DNA: TGTGCCAGCAGCCCACCGGGACTAGCGAATGAGCAGTTCTTC.

This clonotype was counted between two and nine times. The J gene is TRBJ1-6, the V gene TRBV7-8, with 11 bases matching TRBD1. In germline, CDR1 is SGHVS, CDR2 FQNEAQ. The V gene end was trimmed by 5 bases and the J gene end by 10 bases; junction bases not matched to a gene: 10. This CDR3 contains 16 residues. The CDR3 here is CASSPGTGGSGSPLHF. The CDR3 region has the DNA TGTGCCAGCAGCCCAGGGACAGGGGGGTCTGGATCACCCCTCCACTTT.

V gene TRBV6-1 combines with J gene TRBJ2-1; TRBD1 matches at 9 bases. CDR3 size: 15 residues. Germline V CDR1 and CDR2: MNHNS, SASEGT. V gave up 8 bases and J gave up 10 bases; unmatched junction bases: 15. In nucleotides, the CDR3 is TGTGCCAGCTCCCCCTGGGACAGGGTGTCCTACGAGCAGTTCTTC. The encoded protein is CASSPWDRVSYEQFF.

The V and J genes are TRBV27 and TRBJ2-1, with D possibly called TRBD1 or TRBD2 (5 bases each). CDR1 is MNHEY and CDR2 is SMNVEV in the germline V gene (reference sequence). V gave up 0 bases and J gave up 6 bases, with 15 bases separating them. The CDR3 has 16 amino acids. The CDR3 protein is CASSLSDIGRGNEQFF. As DNA, the CDR3 is TGTGCCAGCAGTTTATCGGACATAGGACGGGGCAATGAGCAGTTCTTC.

This chain joins TRBV7-3 and TRBJ2-1; no firm D call. CDR1 and CDR2 from the germline V gene are SGHTA and FQGTGA. The CDR3 is 12 residues long. V lost 5 bases and J 8 bases, leaving 10 bases between the germline ends. CDR3 nucleotides: TGTGCCAGCAGCACCCCCGACGATGAGCAGTTCTTC. Amino acids: CASSTPDDEQFF.

The chain joins TRBV6-5 to TRBJ2-1; 9 bases are shared with TRBD1. V lost 0 bases and J lost 7; bases outside the gene matches: 1. The CDR3 loop spans 14 amino acids. CDR1 and CDR2 from the germline V gene are MNHEY and SVGAGI. This CDR3 is CASSYSGQGNEQFF. The DNA of the CDR3 is TGTGCCAGCAGTTACTCTGGACAGGGGAATGAGCAGTTCTTC.

V is TRBV6-1 and J is TRBJ2-5, with 9 bases identical to TRBD2. The CDR3 totals 16 residues. Unmatched junction bases numbered 18, after V lost 5 bases and J lost 11 bases. Germline assignment: CDR1 MNHNS and CDR2 SASEGT. For the CDR3, the DNA is TGTGCCAGCAGTTCTCCCGGGACTAGCTCCTACAATGAGCAGTACTTC. This codes for CASSSPGTSSYNEQYF.

As to this clonotype: Mismatch with germline at one junction end may stem from a read error. This chain uses TRBV7-6 with TRBJ2-1, with 12 positions matching TRBD2. This CDR3 contains 16 residues. Germline V gene sequence: CDR1 SGHVS, CDR2 FNYEAQ. The CDR3, as DNA: TGTGCTAGCAGCTTAGATGCTAGCGGGAGGGCGAATGAGCAGTTCTTC. This encodes CASSLDASGRANEQFF.

The V call is TRBV12-3 or TRBV12-4, the J call TRBJ2-1; TRBD2 agrees at 13 bases. The V and J ends lost 5 bases and 9 bases, in that order; junction bases with no gene match: 10. The CDR3 totals 16 residues. Here the CDR3 reads CASSTPGLAGIVEQFF. The CDR3 DNA is TGTGCCAGCAGTACCCCGGGACTAGCGGGGATTGTTGAGCAGTTCTTC.

This clonotype is large (0.1 to 1%) within its sample. In DNA, the CDR3 is TGTGCCAGCAGCTTAGGACAGGGTATGGAGCAGTTCTTC. As protein: CASSLGQGMEQFF. The genes are TRBV7-6 and TRBJ2-1; 7 bases are shared with TRBD1. In germline, CDR1 is SGHVS, CDR2 FNYEAQ. The CDR3 covers 13 residues. J gave up 10 bases and V 1 base, and 4 bases lay outside the gene matches.

The rearrangement joins TRBV7-6 to TRBJ2-3; 13 nucleotides match TRBD2. CDR1 and CDR2 (germline): SGHVS, FNYEAQ. With V trimmed by 3 bases and J by 4 bases, 4 bases remained unmatched. This CDR3 has 16 amino acids. CDR3 nucleotide sequence: TGTGCCAGCAGCTTTGGGACTAGCGGGATGGCAGATACGCAGTATTTT. It yields the protein CASSFGTSGMADTQYF.

This chain's CDR3 is CASSLGVGSYEQYF. For the CDR3, the DNA is TGTGCCAGCAGCTTAGGGGTGGGGAGCTACGAGCAGTACTTC. The chain recombines TRBV7-6 with TRBJ2-7; D is possibly TRBD2 (5 bases). Per the germline V gene, CDR1 is SGHVS and CDR2 is FNYEAQ. V lost 1 base to trimming and J lost 3 bases, with 10 bases between them. The CDR3 contains 14 residues. Combining the CDR3 with reference TRBV7-6 and TRBJ2-7 gives the whole variable domain GAGVSQSPRYKVTKRGQDVALRCDPISGHVSLYWYRQALGQGPEFLTYFNYEAQQDKSGLPNDRFSAERPEGSISTLTIQRTEQRDSAMYRCASSLGVGSYEQYFGPGTRLTVT.

The CDR3 DNA reads TGTGCCAGCAGCCCAACTGTCAGGAATGAGCAGTACTTC. Protein product: CASSPTVRNEQYF. The rearrangement links TRBV11-3 to TRBJ2-1; unclear D gene. The J call is in doubt because the DNA end fits TRBJ2-7 better. CDR3 length: 13 amino acids. The germline gives CDR1 SGHNT, CDR2 YENEEA.

V is TRBV11-3 and J is TRBJ2-7; a weak D match, TRBD2 (6 bases). The V end was cut by 5 bases, the J end by 0 bases, with 17 bases between. Germline assignment: CDR1 SGHNT and CDR2 YENEEA. This CDR3 is built from 16 residues. CDR3 nucleotides: TGTGCCAGCAGCCCAGGCGGGGCTCAGAGCTCCTACGAGCAGTACTTC. Its protein product is CASSPGGAQSSYEQYF.

The chain has TRBV6-1 and TRBJ2-3; 8 nucleotides line up with TRBD2. CDR1 and CDR2 (germline): MNHNS, SASEGT. This CDR3 has 16 residues. Unmatched junction bases numbered 7, after V lost 5 bases and J lost 0 bases. Here the CDR3 DNA reads TGTGCCAGCAGTTACGGGAGGGGACCGAGCACAGATACGCAGTATTTT. Its protein product is CASSYGRGPSTDTQYF.

A few counts support this clonotype. The chain links TRBV6-1 to TRBJ2-5; 7 nucleotides match TRBD2. Germline CDR1 and CDR2: MNHNS and SASEGT. J lost 11 bases, V lost 5 bases, and 20 bases had no gene match. There are 16 residues in the CDR3. This CDR3 reads CASSWSKGGSVSEQYF. DNA for the CDR3: TGTGCCAGCAGTTGGTCCAAGGGCGGGAGCGTCAGTGAGCAGTACTTC.

This clonotype came up a few times. The V gene is TRBV12-3 or TRBV12-4, the J gene TRBJ2-1, with D perhaps TRBD2 (5 bases). The V end was cut by 6 bases, the J end by 10 bases, with 19 bases between. This CDR3 has 14 residues. Here the CDR3 DNA reads TGTGCCAGCAGCGTGGCTGGACTCTCCTACGAGCAGTTCTTC. Its protein product is CASSVAGLSYEQFF.

V is TRBV6-5 and J is TRBJ2-1; tentative D call: TRBD1 (6 bases). Matching the DNA end better, TRBJ2-5 makes the J call doubtful. This CDR3 has 13 residues. Germline-derived CDR1 and CDR2 are MNHEY and SVGAGI. The CDR3 region has the DNA TGTGCCAGCAGAAGCGGACAGTTAGAGACCCAGTACTTC. Its translation is CASRSGQLETQYF.

The chain recombines TRBV6-1 with TRBJ2-7; D is ambiguous. CDR1 is MNHNS, CDR2 SASEGT, per germline. V shed 1 base and J shed 4 bases, with 8 bases lying between them. The CDR3 sequence is 13 residues long. CDR3 residues: CASSEGGRYEQYF. CDR3 coding DNA: TGTGCCAGCAGTGAAGGTGGCAGGTACGAGCAGTACTTC.

The V call is TRBV7-2, the J call TRBJ2-1, with TRBD2 as a possible D gene (5 bases). Germline V CDR1 and CDR2: SGHTA, FQGNSA. The V end was cut by 0 bases, the J end by 0 bases, with 21 bases between. The CDR3 is 20 amino acids. The DNA of the CDR3 is TGTGCCAGCAGCTTAGCGCGGCCTAGCCCGCACTTGACCTCCTACAATGAGCAGTTCTTC. The encoded protein is CASSLARPSPHLTSYNEQFF.

This clonotype turned up a few times. The chain carries TRBV12-3 or TRBV12-4 and TRBJ2-7, with a tentative D call TRBD2 (5 bases). The J call may be mistaken, given a closer DNA end match to TRBJ2-1. The CDR3 runs 12 residues. The CDR3 bases are TGTGCCAGCAGGCTTCTAGGAGGTGAGCAGTTCTTC. Protein: CASRLLGGEQFF.

This clonotype has a handful of counts. V usage is TRBV6-8 and J usage is TRBJ2-3; no clear D. In germline, CDR1 is MNHGY, CDR2 SAAAGT. The ends were cut back, 3 bases at V and 1 base at J, with 11 bases in the middle. The CDR3 runs to 15 residues. This CDR3 is CASSYKGRGTDTQYF. In DNA, the CDR3 is TGTGCCAGCAGTTATAAGGGTAGGGGCACAGATACGCAGTATTTT.

This clonotype has a handful of counts. The gene calls are TRBV7-2 and TRBJ2-1; 8 bases line up with TRBD2. Gene TRBJ2-7 matches the end of the DNA better, so the J call may be wrong. The CDR3 contains 15 residues. Germline CDR1 is SGHTA and CDR2 is FQGNSA. Written as DNA, the CDR3 is TGTGCCAGCAGCCCCCTACGGGGGGGATCCTACGAGCAGTACTTC. Its protein product is CASSPLRGGSYEQYF.

In regard to this clonotype: Compared with germline, one end of the junction differs, possibly owing to a read error. This chain connects TRBV7-2 to TRBJ2-3; the match to TRBD1 covers 7 bases. This CDR3 is 15 amino acids long. The V gene's germline CDR1 is SGHTA and CDR2 FQGNSA. CDR3 sequence reads: CASTLDRDSTDTQYF. The CDR3 DNA is TGTGCCAGCACCTTAGACAGGGATAGCACAGATACGCAGTATTTT. The full variable domain, completed using reference TRBV7-2 and TRBJ2-3, is GAGVSQSPSNKVTEKGKDVELRCDPISGHTALYWYRQSLGQGLEFLIYFQGNSAPDKSGLPSDRFSAERTGGSVSTLTIQRTQQEDSAVYLCASTLDRDSTDTQYFGPGTRLTVL.

The chain carries TRBV7-2 and TRBJ2-5; D gene ambiguous. TRBJ2-1 matches the DNA end more closely, so the J call is doubtful. This CDR3 contains 11 residues. The germline CDR1 and CDR2 sequences are SGHTA and FQGNSA. Written as DNA, the CDR3 is TGTGCCAGCAGTATTAAAGAGACCCAGTTCTTC. Protein sequence: CASSIKETQFF.

The genes are TRBV6-6 and TRBJ2-1, with TRBD2 matching over 11 bases. The germline gives CDR1 MNHNY, CDR2 SVGAGI (reference sequence). This CDR3 contains 14 residues. After removal of 5 bases from V and 5 bases from J, the junction contained 2 bases not matched to a gene. The CDR3 protein is CASSRLAGNNEQFF. CDR3 nucleotides: TGTGCCAGCAGTAGACTAGCGGGGAACAATGAGCAGTTCTTC.

About this clonotype: Germline is not matched at one junction end, which may reflect a read error. The CDR3 coding sequence is TGTGCTAGCAGCTTAAGGGAATTGGGTGAGCAGTACTTC. Protein sequence: CASSLRELGEQYF. The chain carries TRBV7-6 and TRBJ2-7, with D unclear. CDR1 SGHVS and CDR2 FNYEAQ come from the germline V gene. The CDR3 is 13 amino acids.

The chain couples TRBV6-1 to TRBJ2-4; perhaps TRBD1 as D (7 bases). There are 14 residues in the CDR3. Looked up from germline, CDR1 is MNHNS and CDR2 is SASEGT. V lost 7 bases and J 13 bases, leaving 23 bases between the germline ends. The CDR3 DNA follows: TGTGCCAGCACAGGGGGGACAGTATACAATGAGCAGTACTTC. It translates to CASTGGTVYNEQYF.

The chain uses TRBV7-2 and TRBJ2-7; D is uncertain. The CDR3 extends over 12 amino acids. Trimming left V 4 bases short and J 7 bases short, with 11 bases between. Germline CDR1 and CDR2: SGHTA and FQGNSA. The CDR3, as DNA: TGTGCCAGCAGCTCGCACCTGGCGGAGCAGTACTTC. Its protein product is CASSSHLAEQYF.

This clonotype is classed as large. V gene TRBV6-6 combines with J gene TRBJ2-5, with D perhaps assigned TRBD1 or TRBD2 (6 bases each). The V end lost 2 bases, the J end lost 9 bases, and 16 bases lay between the germline ends. This CDR3 region has 14 residues. Germline V gene sequence: CDR1 MNHNY, CDR2 SVGAGI (reference sequence). The CDR3 DNA is TGTGCCAGCAGTTACCGACGCACGGGGGCGCCCCAGTACTTC. Its translation: CASSYRRTGAPQYF.

This clonotype was seen a handful of times. V is TRBV6-1 and J is TRBJ2-7; 7 bases map to TRBD1. Germline CDR1 MNHNS, CDR2 SASEGT. J gave up 1 base and V 8 bases, and 5 bases lay outside the gene matches. This CDR3 has 13 amino acids. The CDR3 bases are TGTGCCAGCCAACGGGGACAGTCCTACGAGCAGTACTTC. It specifies CASQRGQSYEQYF.

The chain couples TRBV12-3 or TRBV12-4 to TRBJ2-1; no clear D gene. Trimming took 6 bases from V and 10 from J, leaving 22 bases between them. This CDR3 comprises 15 residues. Here the CDR3 reads CASSLRFGPRYEQFF. The CDR3 DNA reads TGTGCCAGCAGCTTAAGGTTCGGGCCTCGCTACGAGCAGTTCTTC.